This T cell receptor (beta chain) was profiled in a study of cytomegalovirus exposure and HLA in healthy donors (dated by TCRdb to between 2016 and 2019). With regard to the full study: According to an earlier analysis of a few hundred of the donors, 150 million to 200 million T cells yielded roughly 110 million unique TCR beta sequences and roughly 280 Gb of sequence data. The genetic ancestry cluster associated with self-reported Caucasian donors included 80% to 90% of the 350 to 500 genotyped donors. A later genetic analysis took genome-wide SNP genotypes for about three fifths of the 666 donors and used that subset as a discovery cohort. To decide whether each TCR beta V gene segment behaved as functional or pseudogenic, an earlier analysis of over 500 of the donors relied on high-throughput TCR beta sequencing. A later analysis re-analyzed previously published TCR beta repertoires from roughly 690 donors and added high-resolution HLA genotyping to study TCR occurrence patterns. Every discovery cohort repertoire had been produced on one sequencing platform. The later analysis used no new phenotypic data to find candidate immune exposures, relying instead on TCR beta sequences and their occurrence across donors. Donor age, sex, ethnicity and CMV serostatus were compiled alongside the repertoire data. Several DR-DQ haplotypes were handled as single units for association and clustering, since linkage in the cohort was strong. Across around 400 genotyped donors of the cohort, an average of about 200,000 unique TCR beta nucleotide sequences per donor were sequenced, and approximately 17% of those sequences were non-productive. Using immunosequencing, the study profiled T cell repertoires from fewer than 850 subjects and related those repertoires to cytomegalovirus serostatus. In addition to the first cohort of 666 subjects, a separate validation cohort of some 120 different subjects was used. Class I and class II HLA loci were covered by the typing at four-digit resolution. To predict cytomegalovirus infection status, the study combined high-throughput TCR immunosequencing, statistical association of individual TCRs with disease status, and machine learning. Approximately 310 gigabases of sequencing data and roughly 81 million unique TCR sequences made up an early release that covered about 640 HLA-typed donors. Typing coverage varied by locus: roughly 629-630 donors for A, B, C, DRB1 and DQB1; approximately 520 for DQA1; more than 600 for DPA1; 450 to 480 for DPB1. The study aimed to test whether signatures of past pathogen exposure could be identified by cataloging public T cell receptors.

For this clone: What antigen it recognizes has not been identified. Base qualities were left out, and no much larger clone turns up one base away.

Results and caveats for the whole study, not just this receptor: According to a later analysis, most CMV-associated TCR beta chains appeared to be HLA-restricted, and the HLA associations seemed to be driven largely by CMV exposure. Sequencing depth was assumed to be roughly uniform across donors in the presence/absence analyses, though that assumption may not hold. In an earlier analysis of some 550 of the donors, most TCR beta V segments were observed in productive rearrangements about 90% or about 30% of the time, broadly matching IMGT annotations. Compared with equally common non-associated chains, HLA-associated TCR beta chains in a later analysis were more clonally expanded and had lower generation probabilities. Because counts were too low, about 18 rarely observed V segments, including chromosome 9 orphons, were left out of the earlier analysis of approximately 580 of the donors. Across donors, most TCR sequences were observed very rarely, whereas some public TCRs were present in many individuals. The classifier was reported to diagnose cytomegalovirus status with high specificity and sensitivity in both the original and validation cohorts. Correlated functional status among segregating V segments might reflect linkage disequilibrium, but an unknown experimental factor could not be ruled out. In a later analysis, several top co-occurrence clusters were reported to appear linked to parvovirus B19, influenza, CMV and Epstein-Barr virus. The cohort was sequenced for TCR beta chains only, and without alpha or paired-chain data the features that could be detected were limited. In vitro tests confirmed that a few of the cytomegalovirus-associated TCR beta chains recognize cytomegalovirus antigens. For the cohort, immune exposure information was limited to CMV serostatus. Assigning TCR associations to individual alleles was difficult when HLA alleles, especially DR and DQ, strongly co-occurred. In a later analysis, TCR association rates were found to vary across HLA loci, with the most associated TCRs seen for DRB1 alleles and the fewest for HLA-C alleles. Compared with the 666-donor mean, donors in an Asian-associated ancestry cluster had fewer N-insertions in productive TCRs, according to a later genetic analysis. A further reported finding was that TCR beta sequences accurately predicted the HLA-A and HLA-B alleles for most subjects in the first cohort. Some IMGT-functional V segments, including TRBV6-2 and TRBV6-3, could not be distinguished by the 87-base-pair reads and were therefore excluded. Because HLA typing was unavailable for some donors at each locus, only the typed subset was used in association tests. In a later analysis, 16,951 TCR beta sequences were associated with specific HLA alleles at a false discovery rate of 0.05. The authors suggested that the approach could potentially be generalized to other disease states and immunological phenotypes. The sequencing pipeline was judged likely to have produced a cluster of highly shared sequence variants as a technical artifact. A later genetic analysis associated a missense DCLRE1C variant with V-gene and J-gene trimming of TCR beta chains, and an independent cohort replicated the association. In the study, 150 to 200 TCR beta chains were listed as associated with cytomegalovirus.

The cohort was made up of several hundred healthy bone marrow donors. Cohort members were all nominally healthy when sampled, although unrecorded immune exposures were likely present. The donor tested CMV seronegative, placing the donor among the 350 or so seronegative members of the cohort. A peripheral blood sample was provided by each donor, and peripheral blood mononuclear cells were used for TCR beta sequencing. Genomic DNA was extracted from the blood cell samples with the Qiagen DNeasy Blood Extraction Kit. The CDR3 sequence holds 15 residues, the cysteine and phenylalanine included. The entry retains the CDR3 DNA only, 45 bases that are in frame from base 1. The germline V gene (reference sequence) specifies LNHDA as CDR1 and SQIVND as CDR2. V is shortened by 3 bases, J by 0 bases, and the region joining them spans 9 bases. The library was made by the immunoSEQ multiplex PCR assay. The multiplex PCR relied on a mix of 60 forward primers for TCR Vbeta segments and 13 reverse primers for TCR Jbeta segments. The CDR3 region of rearranged TCR beta genes was amplified from genomic DNA by a multiplex PCR assay. The Illumina HiSeq System was used to sequence the amplified TCR beta libraries as 87-base-pair reads. The paper's data handling went like this. Across the 700 or so repertoires, a later analysis counted about 81 million unique TCR beta chains, some 11 million of which were shared by at least two donors. Raw reads were error-corrected and collapsed into unique sequences by a nearest-neighbor algorithm in which closely related sequences were merged to remove PCR and sequencing errors. To assign V, D and J gene segments, CDR3 sequences were aligned to IMGT reference sequences. Each retained sequence needed at least a six-nucleotide match to both a V gene segment and a J gene segment. Rearrangements were classified as productive when the CDR3 lacked stop codons and remained in frame with V and J, and all other rearrangements were classified as non-productive. CDR3 was defined by IMGT convention, running from the second conserved V-encoded cysteine to the conserved J-encoded phenylalanine. In an earlier analysis of some 550 of the donors, sequences lacking an unambiguous match to a single V gene segment were excluded. In an earlier analysis of approximately 590 of the donors, V segments were called functional above 56.7% productive rearrangements and were called segregating when the between-donor standard deviation exceeded 5%. A statistical classification framework was built for diagnosing cytomegalovirus status from the catalog of TCR beta chain sequences. A later analysis assigned V and J genes by comparing TCR nucleotide sequences with IMGT/GENE-DB human TR gene sequences. A later analysis assigned CDR3 sequences and most-parsimonious VDJ recombination scenarios with the TCRdist pipeline. In a later analysis, each TCR beta chain was defined by its CDR3 amino acid sequence together with its V-gene family, and reads lacking a unique V-gene family were excluded. A later analysis removed several hundred highly shared, low-generation-probability nucleotide sequences to deal with suspected cross-contamination and a sequencing artifact. In a later analysis, a clonal expansion index was calculated for each public chain from normalized within-repertoire ranks of inferred template counts. Generation probabilities in a later analysis came from a VDJ recombination model fitted to out-of-frame rearrangements, and those results were checked against IGoR. A later analysis scored TCR-TCR, TCR-HLA and TCR-CMV co-occurrence with hypergeometric tests, applying a repertoire-size bias correction to TCR pairs. In a later analysis, false discovery rates were estimated by permuting HLA or CMV assignments 20 times. A later analysis grouped co-occurring TCRs with DBSCAN, adding TCRdist sequence similarity when clustering within HLA-allele-positive subsets. Repertoires with fewer than 30,000 or more than 120,000 public chains, plus five repertoires with anomalous nucleotide sharing, were excluded from co-occurrence clustering. Held by TCRdb, this immuneACCESS table contains in-frame sequences only and omits some clones. Under half of the omission traces to an unresolved V gene where checked; the cause of the rest is unknown. V and J calls and clone size follow that table, whereas D and trimming were derived from the DNA. Across this sample there are around 230,000 clones, with almost 80% seen only once. In total, the top ten clones hold less than 2% of the sample.

The receptor's source is a male donor in good health and CMV-seronegative. Sequences were obtained from PBMCs. The receptor chain draws on TRBV19 and TRBJ2-1; no D gene is confidently identified. The DNA reads as follows: TGTGCCAGTAGTATGCGGCAAAGCTCCTACAATGAGCAGTTCTTC. It specifies CASSMRQSSYNEQFF.